Listed here are 7 T cell receptor beta chains from one sample, sequenced in a study of CD8+ T cells in alopecia areata. The authors extracted RNA and reverse transcribed it into cDNA as the sequencing template. Profiled with immunoSEQ multiplex PCR; TCRdb holds only in-frame clones, not every one. The table records some 220,000 clones, more than 45% of them present only once. Treatment: oral pan-JAK inhibitor, 5-10 mg twice daily. Sample: CD4+ T cells sorted from blood, taken at week 4, from a patient treated with tofacitinib. All receptors derive from a human donor with alopecia areata.

The chain couples TRBV29-1 to TRBJ2-1, with D hard to call. Per the germline V gene, CDR1 is SQVTM and CDR2 is ANQGSEA. V was trimmed by 7 bases and J by 0 bases, leaving 13 bases between them. The CDR3 runs 14 residues. The CDR3 sequence is CSGARQSSYNEQFF. CDR3 nucleotide sequence: TGCAGCGGTGCCAGGCAGAGCTCCTACAATGAGCAGTTCTTC.

The chain is built from TRBV5-6 and TRBJ2-7, with D perhaps TRBD1 (5 bases). Looked up from germline, CDR1 is SGHDT and CDR2 is YYEEEE. Between the trimmed V and J ends, which lost 4 bases and 2 bases, there was a span of 13 bases. This CDR3 contains 14 residues. CDR3 protein: CASSRRQLPYEQYF. The CDR3 DNA reads as TGTGCCAGCAGCCGGCGACAGTTACCCTACGAGCAGTACTTC.

The chain recombines TRBV4-3 with TRBJ2-3; D possibly corresponds to TRBD2 (7 bases). V lost 0 bases and J lost 2, with 21 bases in between. The CDR3 sequence is 19 residues long. From germline, CDR1 is LGHNA and CDR2 YSLEER. This CDR3 is CASSQERGGARGFTDTQYF. The CDR3 bases are TGCGCCAGCAGCCAAGAAAGGGGGGGGGCGCGAGGTTTCACAGATACGCAGTATTTT.

V usage is TRBV29-1 and J usage is TRBJ2-7, with 7 bases lining up with TRBD1. The CDR3 loop spans 13 amino acids. V shed 4 bases and J 4 bases; nucleotides not matched to a gene: 7. CDR1 is SQVTM and CDR2 is ANQGSEA in the germline V gene. CDR3 loop: CSVADRAGYEQYF. The CDR3 DNA sequence: TGCAGCGTTGCCGACAGGGCAGGGTACGAGCAGTACTTC.

This clone was observed a handful of times. This sequence joins TRBV19 and TRBJ1-1; tentatively, D is TRBD1 (5 bases). The CDR3 is made up of 13 amino acids. The V end lost 3 bases, the J end lost 1 base, and 6 bases lay between the germline ends. The V gene's germline CDR1 is LNHDA and CDR2 SQIVND (reference sequence). The CDR3 protein is CASSIQGNTEAFF. In nucleotides, the CDR3 is TGTGCCAGTAGTATCCAGGGGAACACTGAAGCTTTCTTT.

V gene TRBV29-1 combines with J gene TRBJ1-1; no definite D call. V was clipped by 8 bases and J by 3 bases, with 10 bases between them. The CDR3 extends over 11 amino acids. Germline assignment: CDR1 SQVTM and CDR2 ANQGSEA. CDR3 sequence reads: CSPVRDTEAFF. The CDR3 DNA reads TGCAGCCCGGTGCGAGACACTGAAGCTTTCTTT.

This clone was counted between two and nine times. The gene calls are TRBV15 and TRBJ1-2; the D is unclear. V lost 7 bases to trimming and J lost 6 bases, with 18 bases between them. The CDR3 has 14 amino acids. Germline V CDR1 and CDR2: LNHNV, YYDKDF (reference sequence). CDR3 residues: CATKEDVSTDGYTF. DNA of the CDR3: TGTGCCACCAAGGAAGACGTGTCAACGGATGGCTACACCTTC.